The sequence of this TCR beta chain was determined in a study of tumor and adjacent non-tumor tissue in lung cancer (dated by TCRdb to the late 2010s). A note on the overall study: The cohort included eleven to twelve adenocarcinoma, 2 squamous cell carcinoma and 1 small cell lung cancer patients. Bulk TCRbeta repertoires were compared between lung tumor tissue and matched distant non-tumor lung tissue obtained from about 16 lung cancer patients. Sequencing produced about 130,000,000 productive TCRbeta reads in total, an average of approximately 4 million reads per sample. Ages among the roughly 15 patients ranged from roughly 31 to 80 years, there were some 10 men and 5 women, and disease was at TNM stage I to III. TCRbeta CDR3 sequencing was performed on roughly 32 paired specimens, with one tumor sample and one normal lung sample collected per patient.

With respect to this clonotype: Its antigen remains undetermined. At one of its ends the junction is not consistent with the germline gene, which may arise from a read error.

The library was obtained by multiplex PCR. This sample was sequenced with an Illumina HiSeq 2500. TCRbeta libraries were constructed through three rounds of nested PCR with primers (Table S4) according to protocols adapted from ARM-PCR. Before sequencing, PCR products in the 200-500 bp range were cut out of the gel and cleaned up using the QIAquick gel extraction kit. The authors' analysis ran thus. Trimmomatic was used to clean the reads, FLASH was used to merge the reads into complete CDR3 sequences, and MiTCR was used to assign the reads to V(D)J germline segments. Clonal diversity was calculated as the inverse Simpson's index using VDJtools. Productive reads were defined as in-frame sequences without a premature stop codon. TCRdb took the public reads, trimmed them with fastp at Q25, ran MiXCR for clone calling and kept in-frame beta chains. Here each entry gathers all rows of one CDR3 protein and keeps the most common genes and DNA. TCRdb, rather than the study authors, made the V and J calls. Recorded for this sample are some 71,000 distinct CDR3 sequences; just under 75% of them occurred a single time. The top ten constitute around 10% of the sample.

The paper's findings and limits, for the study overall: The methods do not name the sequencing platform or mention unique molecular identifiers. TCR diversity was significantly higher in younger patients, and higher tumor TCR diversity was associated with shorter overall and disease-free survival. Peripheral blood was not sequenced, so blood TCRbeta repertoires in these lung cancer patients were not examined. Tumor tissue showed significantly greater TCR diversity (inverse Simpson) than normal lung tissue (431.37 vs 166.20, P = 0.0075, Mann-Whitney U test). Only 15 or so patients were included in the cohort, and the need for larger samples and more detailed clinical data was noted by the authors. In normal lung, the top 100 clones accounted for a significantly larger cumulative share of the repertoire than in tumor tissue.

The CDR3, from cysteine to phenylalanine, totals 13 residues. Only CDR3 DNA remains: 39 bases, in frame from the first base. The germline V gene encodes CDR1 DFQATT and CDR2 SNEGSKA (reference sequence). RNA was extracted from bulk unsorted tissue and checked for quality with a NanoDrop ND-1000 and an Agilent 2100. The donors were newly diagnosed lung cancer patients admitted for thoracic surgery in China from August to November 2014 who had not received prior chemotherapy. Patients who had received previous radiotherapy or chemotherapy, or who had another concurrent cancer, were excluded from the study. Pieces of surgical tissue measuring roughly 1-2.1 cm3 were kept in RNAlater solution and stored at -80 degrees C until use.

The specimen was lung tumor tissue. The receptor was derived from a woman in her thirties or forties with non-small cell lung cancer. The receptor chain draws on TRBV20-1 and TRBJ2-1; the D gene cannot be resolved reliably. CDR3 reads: CNAVSTILNEQFF. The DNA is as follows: TGCAATGCTGTCTCGACAATTTTGAATGAGCAATTCTTC.